This TCR beta chain came from a study of PD-L1 blockade in urothelial cancer. Time point indicated: peripheral blood 6 weeks after treatment start. The CDR3 loop spans 18 amino acids. Germline-derived CDR1 and CDR2 are SQVTM and ANQGSEA. V lost 5 bases and J lost 6; bases outside the gene matches: 16. Clones were read by immunoSEQ multiplex PCR, and TCRdb kept only the in-frame ones, dropping some. The sample gives 25,000 to 35,000 clones, around 84% of which show up once; 2.5% to 3.5% is in the top ten. This clone was detected only a few times. Sequenced material: PBMCs, taken around atezolizumab (anti-PD-L1) treatment. The TCR originated in an older man with urothelial cancer. The chain joins TRBV29-1 to TRBJ2-3, with TRBD2 matching over 14 bases. The CDR3 nucleotides are TGCAGCGTTCGACCCCCGGGACTAGCGGGGGCACCTCCCGATACGCAGTATTTT. This translates into CSVRPPGLAGAPPDTQYF.